These 32 T cell receptor beta chains were all obtained from the same sample, sequenced in a study listed by TCRdb under 2016. Receptor libraries were prepared by RT-PCR. Sequencing was carried out with an Illumina MiSeq. The raw public reads went through TCRdb reprocessing: fastp at Q25, MiXCR clone calling, in-frame beta chains kept. Rows matching on CDR3 protein sequence are summarized as one entry with the most common DNA and genes. This sample gives about 700,000 distinct CDR3 sequences in total; approximately 15% of them show up just once. 3.6% of the sample goes to the ten largest clones. What was sequenced was memory CD4+ T cells from blood. Source of these receptors: a female donor in good health, serving as a healthy control.

J is TRBJ1-2 and V is TRBV6-6, with TRBD1 matching 7 bases. The V gene's germline CDR1 is MNHNY and CDR2 SVGAGI (reference sequence). V was clipped by 4 bases and J by 6 bases; unmatched bases: 17. This CDR3 has 17 amino acids. The CDR3 sequence: CASSFGLGRGKQDGYTF. Written as DNA, the CDR3 is TGTGCCAGCAGTTTCGGTTTGGGCAGGGGGAAGCAGGATGGCTACACCTTC.

This clonotype was recorded a few times. The genes are TRBV27 and TRBJ2-5; 8 positions agree with TRBD2. V lost 8 bases and J lost 4; bases outside the gene matches: 6. This CDR3 is 13 amino acids long. Germline-derived CDR1 and CDR2 are MNHEY and SMNVEV (reference sequence). The CDR3 coding sequence is TGTGCCAGCGCTCCAGCGGGAGCAGAGACCCAGTACTTC. This gives the protein CASAPAGAETQYF.

This clonotype came up once. The rearrangement uses TRBV19 and TRBJ1-1; 9 bases line up with TRBD1. CDR3 length equals 14 residues. Unmatched junction bases numbered 4, after V lost 7 bases and J lost 1 base. The germline V gene encodes CDR1 LNHDA and CDR2 SQIVND (reference sequence). The CDR3 nucleotides are TGTGCCAGTAACAGGGGGCGGAGGAACACTGAAGCTTTCTTT. Its translation is CASNRGRRNTEAFF.

There are many counts of this clonotype. The chain combines TRBV28 with TRBJ2-5; 7 bases map to TRBD2. The junction had 5 bases not matched to a gene; V was cut back by 6 bases and J by 1 base. The CDR3 extends over 14 amino acids. The germline CDR1 and CDR2 sequences are MDHEN and SYDVKM. The CDR3 nucleotides are TGTGCCAGCAGATGGGGGGGGAGCCAAGAGACCCAGTACTTC. It codes for CASRWGGSQETQYF.

This chain uses TRBV6-6 with TRBJ1-1; 7 nucleotides align to TRBD1. Germline CDR1 and CDR2: MNHNY and SVGAGI (reference sequence). After removal of 2 bases from V and 5 bases from J, the junction contained 2 bases not matched to a gene. The CDR3 spans 13 residues. CDR3 coding DNA: TGTGCCAGCAGTTACATACAGGGGACTGAAGCTTTCTTT. Encoded protein: CASSYIQGTEAFF.

A few counts support this clonotype. This sequence joins TRBV5-1 and TRBJ2-2; D is undetermined. Trimming shortened V by 1 base and J by 1 base, and 11 bases separated the two germline ends. The CDR3 consists of 16 residues. Germline CDR1 reads SGHRS; CDR2 reads YFSETQ. Written as DNA, the CDR3 is TGCGCCAGCAGCTTGAATCCAATTAGGAACACCGGGGAGCTGTTTTTT. Amino acids: CASSLNPIRNTGELFF.

This chain uses TRBV6-1 with TRBJ2-5, with no clear D. The V gene lost 7 bases and the J gene lost 4 bases, with 10 bases spanning the gap. CDR1 and CDR2 from the germline V gene are MNHNS and SASEGT. The CDR3 loop spans 12 amino acids. CDR3 sequence: CASKGNGETQYF. The CDR3 DNA is TGTGCCAGCAAGGGTAATGGAGAGACCCAGTACTTC.

This clonotype was seen only a few times. The chain carries TRBV6-5 and TRBJ1-6, with 8 positions matching TRBD1. The germline gives CDR1 MNHEY, CDR2 SVGAGI. This CDR3 has 16 residues. With 7 bases clipped from V and 5 bases from J, the junction kept 10 bases outside the gene matches. Here the CDR3 reads CASKRAAGGNNSPLHF. DNA for the CDR3: TGTGCCAGCAAACGGGCGGCAGGGGGCAATAATTCACCCCTCCACTTT.

Ten or more counts support this clonotype. The genes are TRBV20-1 and TRBJ2-5; 12 bases map to TRBD2. The CDR3 covers 14 residues. The germline V gene has CDR1 DFQATT and CDR2 SNEGSKA (reference sequence). The V segment lost 6 bases and the J segment 4 bases; nucleotides outside the gene matches: 6. CDR3 sequence reads: CSALTSGRSETQYF. The CDR3 region has the DNA TGCAGTGCCCTGACTAGCGGGAGATCAGAGACCCAGTACTTC.

There are a few counts of this clonotype. This chain uses TRBV12-3 or TRBV12-4 with TRBJ1-2; tentative D call: TRBD1 (5 bases). The CDR3 extends over 12 amino acids. Trimming took off 6 bases at V and 7 bases at J, with 12 bases between the two ends. The CDR3 DNA sequence: TGTGCCAGCAGCCGGGACTCGGGTGGCTACACCTTC. This translates into CASSRDSGGYTF.

The V and J genes are TRBV9 and TRBJ2-1; the match to TRBD2 covers 12 bases. The germline V gene has CDR1 SGDLS and CDR2 YYNGEE. CDR3 length equals 16 residues. Trimming at V came to 5 bases and at J to 4 bases, leaving 7 bases not matched to a gene. The CDR3 is CASREGLAGPYNEQFF. The CDR3 region has the DNA TGTGCCAGCAGAGAGGGACTAGCGGGCCCGTACAATGAGCAGTTCTTC. The whole variable domain, remainder taken from reference TRBV9 and TRBJ2-1, is DSGVTQTPKHLITATGQRVTLRCSPRSGDLSVYWYQQSLDQGLQFLIQYYNGEERAKGNILERFSAQQFPDLHSELNLSSLELGDSALYFCASREGLAGPYNEQFFGPGTRLTVL.

The V and J genes are TRBV15 and TRBJ2-5; 9 bases match TRBD2. There are 15 residues in the CDR3. With V trimmed by 5 bases and J by 4 bases, 8 bases remained unmatched. Germline CDR1 is LNHNV and CDR2 is YYDKDF (reference sequence). CDR3 amino acids: CATSPGGRARETQYF. CDR3 in DNA: TGTGCCACCAGCCCTGGCGGGAGGGCAAGAGAGACCCAGTACTTC.

The sample holds a few counts of this clonotype. The rearrangement links TRBV6-5 to TRBJ1-5; D perhaps matches TRBD1 (6 bases). This CDR3 contains 17 residues. Per germline, CDR1 MNHEY and CDR2 SVGAGI. V lost 7 bases and J 0 bases, leaving 19 bases between the germline ends. CDR3 in amino acids: CASKSVSRGYSNQPQHF. For the CDR3, the DNA is TGTGCCAGCAAGAGTGTCAGCAGGGGATATAGCAATCAGCCCCAGCATTTT.

The J gene is TRBJ1-5, the V gene TRBV21-1; whether TRBD1, the table's D call, matches the DNA was not checked. TRBV21-1 is listed as a pseudogene. CDR3 size: 15 residues. CDR3 sequence: CASSIGNRAGPPQHF. In DNA, the CDR3 is TGTGCCAGCAGCATAGGTAACAGGGCCGGTCCGCCCCAGCATTTT.

The sample holds many counts of this clonotype. The V gene is TRBV4-2, the J gene TRBJ2-3; D ambiguous. CDR3 length equals 11 residues. Trimming removed 9 bases from V and 2 bases from J, with 6 bases in between. Per germline, CDR1 LGHNA and CDR2 YNFKEQ. CDR3 loop: CARFNTDTQYF. CDR3 bases: TGTGCCAGGTTCAACACAGATACGCAGTATTTT.

In its sample, this clonotype was seen a few times. The chain links TRBV5-5 to TRBJ2-5, with D possibly being TRBD2 (6 bases). Trimming cost V 4 bases and J 7 bases, with 20 bases left between them. The CDR3 consists of 15 residues. Germline CDR1 SGHKS, CDR2 YYEKEE (reference sequence). The CDR3 spells CASSPTPSGRTTQYF. The DNA of the CDR3 is TGTGCCAGCAGCCCTACCCCCTCCGGGAGAACGACCCAGTACTTC.

This clonotype was picked up a small number of times. The rearrangement joins TRBV5-6 to TRBJ2-3, with 8 bases identical to TRBD2. The V gene's germline CDR1 is SGHDT and CDR2 YYEEEE. J was trimmed by 4 bases and V by 0 bases; bases with no gene match: 4. This CDR3 spans 15 amino acids. CDR3 protein: CASSLVPSGSDTQYF. For the CDR3, the DNA is TGTGCCAGCAGCTTGGTGCCTAGCGGGTCAGATACGCAGTATTTT.

The chain uses TRBV12-3 or TRBV12-4 and TRBJ1-5; D not certain. The CDR3 spans 10 residues. Deletions cut 6 bases from V and 11 bases from J, with 8 bases between. CDR3 protein: CASRPQTQHF. The CDR3 coding sequence is TGTGCCAGCAGGCCCCAGACCCAGCATTTT.

Many counts were recorded for this clonotype. The chain carries TRBV20-1 and TRBJ2-7; D uncertain. V was clipped by 6 bases and J by 5 bases, with 17 bases between them. Looked up from germline, CDR1 is DFQATT and CDR2 is SNEGSKA (reference sequence). The CDR3 runs 13 residues. CDR3 bases: TGCAGTGCGCCCCTCCGGCTAGTCGACGAGCAGTACTTC. Protein sequence: CSAPLRLVDEQYF.

The chain carries TRBV20-1 and TRBJ2-7; 8 nucleotides align to TRBD1. This CDR3 region has 16 residues. Looked up from germline, CDR1 is DFQATT and CDR2 is SNEGSKA (reference sequence). V dropped 0 bases and J dropped 2; count of bases not matched to a gene: 9. The CDR3 loop is CSARDLGDRRTYEQYF. CDR3 DNA sequence: TGCAGTGCTAGAGATCTCGGGGACAGGAGGACCTACGAGCAGTACTTC.

To note about this clonotype: At one boundary the junction diverges from the germline segment, which might be a read error. The genes are TRBV20-1 and TRBJ1-1; D is unclear. The germline V gene has CDR1 DFQATT and CDR2 SNEGSKA (reference sequence). The CDR3 is made up of 12 amino acids. CDR3 amino acids: CSANLMKTEAFF. DNA of the CDR3: TGCAGTGCTAATTTGATGAAGACTGAAGCTTTCTTT.

This clonotype appeared many times. This chain joins TRBV4-2 and TRBJ1-5; D gene uncertain. The CDR3 covers 15 residues. Trimming left V 0 bases short and J 8 bases short, with 14 bases between. Looked up from germline, CDR1 is LGHNA and CDR2 is YNFKEQ. The CDR3 spells CASSQDSDRLKPQHF. The CDR3 region has the DNA TGTGCCAGCAGCCAAGATTCGGACCGCTTGAAGCCCCAGCATTTT.

This clonotype was detected a few times. This rearrangement joins TRBV4-3 to TRBJ2-1, with no clear D. From germline, CDR1 is LGHNA and CDR2 YSLEER. The CDR3 spans 14 residues. V lost 0 bases and J 9 bases, leaving 12 bases between the germline ends. This chain's CDR3 is CASSQDLLVSEQFF. CDR3 sequence (DNA): TGCGCCAGCAGCCAAGATTTATTGGTCAGTGAGCAGTTCTTC.

The V and J genes are TRBV28 and TRBJ2-3, with TRBD2 matching 12 bases. Germline V gives CDR1 MDHEN, CDR2 SYDVKM. The CDR3 runs to 15 residues. Trimming cost V 2 bases and J 4 bases; bases outside gene matches: 1. The CDR3 DNA sequence: TGTGCCAGCAGTTTAACTAGCGGGAGGCCAGATACGCAGTATTTT. Translation gives CASSLTSGRPDTQYF.

This clonotype has a handful of counts. The chain is built from TRBV15 and TRBJ1-2, with D unresolved. Trimming shortened V by 0 bases and J by 5 bases, and 7 bases separated the two germline ends. The CDR3 contains 13 residues. Germline V gives CDR1 LNHNV, CDR2 YYDKDF (reference sequence). The CDR3 nucleotides read TGTGCCACCAGCAGAGATCATGAGTATGGCTACACCTTC. Protein: CATSRDHEYGYTF.

V usage is TRBV27 and J usage is TRBJ1-2; the D gene is possibly TRBD1 (6 bases). This CDR3 is built from 13 residues. Germline-derived CDR1 and CDR2 are MNHEY and SMNVEV (reference sequence). Trimming left V 3 bases short and J 8 bases short, with 13 bases between. Here the CDR3 DNA reads TGTGCCAGCAGTTTTGGCCGGGGACAAGGCTACACCTTC. Protein sequence: CASSFGRGQGYTF.

J is TRBJ1-5 and V is TRBV20-1; D is unclear. Germline V gene lookup returns CDR1 DFQATT and CDR2 SNEGSKA (reference sequence). The V end lost 0 bases, the J end lost 4 bases, and 7 bases lay between the germline ends. This CDR3 is built from 13 residues. In DNA, the CDR3 is TGCAGTGCTAGAGATCGGGAAAATCAGCCCCAGCATTTT. Protein: CSARDRENQPQHF.

V gene TRBV2 combines with J gene TRBJ1-5; D not resolved. The CDR3 has 11 amino acids. CDR1 and CDR2 (germline): SNHLY, FYNNEI. Trimming removed 3 bases from V and 13 bases from J, with 10 bases in between. For the CDR3, the DNA is TGTGCCAGCAGTGACTTTAAGCATCAGCATTTT. It codes for CASSDFKHQHF.

This clonotype was observed many times. This chain joins TRBV12-3 or TRBV12-4 and TRBJ1-2; D is ambiguous. This CDR3 spans 14 amino acids. Trimming removed 6 bases at V and 0 bases at J, with 11 bases between. CDR3 nucleotide sequence: TGTGCCAGCAGATACGACGGGGCTAACTATGGCTACACCTTC. Translated: CASRYDGANYGYTF.

This chain links TRBV7-3 with TRBJ2-1; TRBD1 aligns across 10 bases. J was trimmed by 6 bases and V by 6 bases; bases with no gene match: 8. Germline values: CDR1 SGHTA, CDR2 FQGTGA. This CDR3 region has 15 residues. CDR3 sequence reads: CASRRPGQGSNEQFF. CDR3 nucleotides: TGTGCCAGCAGGCGACCGGGACAGGGGTCCAATGAGCAGTTCTTC.

This clonotype has only a few counts. This sequence joins TRBV20-1 and TRBJ2-1; tentatively, D is TRBD1 or TRBD2 (5 bases each). The CDR3 consists of 14 residues. Germline V gene lookup returns CDR1 DFQATT and CDR2 SNEGSKA (reference sequence). V was clipped by 3 bases and J by 0 bases, with 9 bases between them. As DNA, the CDR3 is TGCAGTGCTAGGACCGGGGCCTCCTACAATGAGCAGTTCTTC. Translating gives CSARTGASYNEQFF.

This clonotype came up a few times. The CDR3 region is CASSQPGRVEQYF. The CDR3 nucleotides are TGTGCCAGCAGCCAACCTGGCAGGGTCGAGCAGTACTTC. The chain joins TRBV3-1 to TRBJ2-7, with D tentatively TRBD1 (5 bases). Germline V CDR1 and CDR2: LGHDT, YNNKEL (reference sequence). V lost 2 bases to trimming and J lost 6 bases, with 11 bases between them. This CDR3 spans 13 amino acids.